This section outlines one T cell receptor beta chain sequence together with its context. Its antigen remains undetermined. One base away there is no much larger clone; base qualities are not given. This entry comes from a study of blood T cells in healthy people across ages (dated by TCRdb to between 2015 and 2016). A note on the overall study: In model experiments, template switching captured about one uniquely barcoded TCR beta cDNA molecule for every two T cells. Age-related changes in TCR beta repertoire diversity were measured in the study by deep sequencing normalized with unique cDNA molecular identifiers. Donors of different ages were randomly distributed across sequencing lanes to avoid experimental bias. Two additional independent replicas of 1 million unique cDNA reads from the same blood draw were analyzed for two donors (one aged 18 to 29 and one aged 80 or older). Four age groups were formed from the donors: young (average 16 years), middle-aged (roughly 38), aged (around 62) and long-lived (around 80). What the authors observed across the whole study: The long-lived group showed more naive CD4+ T cells, fewer expanded clones and increased TCR diversity than the aged group, suggesting age selection. Estimates of total diversity based on one million sequenced T cells were considered lower bounds and underestimates. There was a strong correlation between observed TCR beta diversity and the percentage of naive T cells measured by flow cytometry. Donor CMV infection status was unknown, potentially confounding age-related changes in expanded clonotypes. Bulk unsorted PBMC profiling prevented conclusive comparison of naive and antigen-experienced compartments. Observed TCR beta diversity per million T cells fell roughly linearly with age, and a significant reduction was already apparent by age approximately 40.

Libraries were built with 5' RACE. TCRdb records Illumina HiSeq 2500 as the sequencer. A second about 7 to 11 cycle PCR used a sample-barcoded 5' primer and a J-beta primer mix. A unique molecular identifier was introduced onto each TCR beta cDNA molecule by a template-switch 5' adaptor carrying 12 random nucleotides. Each sample yielded at least 3 million CDR3-containing paired-end reads. All of the RNA was converted into first-strand cDNA using the Mint cDNA synthesis kit, with a TRBC-specific oligonucleotide serving as the primer. All cDNA was treated with uracil-DNA glycosylase and then went through a first 18-cycle PCR with the universal primers M1SS and BC2_uni_R. On the study's bioinformatics: Each sample was normalized by randomly selecting 1 million high-quality reads, each carrying a distinct molecular identifier. Instead of being binned into consensus sequences, reads that shared molecular identifiers were thrown out. CDR3 identification, clonotype clustering and error correction used MiTCR with a Q25 quality threshold and the strictest error-elimination algorithm. A nonparametric unseen species model with Euler transformation was used to estimate a lower bound on total TCR beta diversity. TCRdb took the public reads, trimmed them with fastp at Q25, ran MiXCR for clone calling and kept in-frame beta chains. Rows matching on CDR3 protein sequence are summarized as one entry with the most common DNA and genes. TCRdb's processing, not the authors' own work, is the source of the V and J calls. Counted in this sample were around 850,000 distinct CDR3 sequences; roughly 40% of them appeared once. The ten largest account for 10% to 15% of the sample.

Donors were approximately 42 systemically healthy Caucasian individuals from Russia aged about 6 to 100 years. Each donor gave about 9.2 milliliters of peripheral blood, drawn into EDTA-treated Vacutainer tubes. PBMCs were isolated by Ficoll-Paque density-gradient centrifugation, with at least 6.5 million obtained per sample. Total RNA, at least 5 micrograms per sample, was extracted from PBMCs with Trizol reagent. The percentages of naive CD45RAhigh/CD27high T cells were determined by flow cytometry on a PBMC aliquot from every donor. The V end loses 10 bases and the J end loses 4 bases, and a stretch of 19 bases separates them. Measured from the cysteine to the phenylalanine, the CDR3 is 14 residues long. Solely the CDR3 DNA is kept, with 42 bases framed from the first base.

The source is a man aged 18-30 years in good health. Sequencing used blood. The chain links TRBV12-3 or TRBV12-4 with TRBJ1-2; TRBD1 is perhaps the D gene, given 5 matching bases. For the CDR3, the sequence is CATQLVGQLYGYTF. The DNA sequence follows: TGTGCCACTCAACTAGTGGGGCAACTCTATGGCTACACCTTC.